These 18 T cell receptor beta chains were sequenced from one sample in a study of T cell repertoires in cytomegalovirus infection. One entry per CDR3 protein, called by TCRdb with MiXCR from the reads. The top ten hold around 29% of the sample, which has approximately 190,000 distinct CDR3 sequences, roughly 28% seen once. Specimen: PBMCs. All receptors derive from a human donor in good health (CMV status not recorded). Some clones in this sample may be carry-over from other donors' samples.

Ten or more counts support this clonotype. The chain couples TRBV12-3 or TRBV12-4 to TRBJ2-6; D is unclear. V lost 2 bases and J lost 2, with 7 bases in between. The CDR3 spans 15 residues. The CDR3 reads CASSLLLPGANVLTF. As DNA, the CDR3 is TGTGCCAGCAGTTTACTGTTGCCTGGGGCCAACGTCCTGACTTTC.

The rearrangement links TRBV19 to TRBJ1-2, with D hard to call. Per the germline V gene, CDR1 is LNHDA and CDR2 is SQIVND (reference sequence). This CDR3 has 12 amino acids. V dropped 4 bases and J dropped 8 bases, with 11 bases sitting between them. This CDR3 is CASSTNSAGYTF. The CDR3 DNA reads TGTGCCAGTAGTACGAACAGTGCCGGCTACACCTTC.

The chain joins TRBV7-3 to TRBJ2-1; possible D gene TRBD2, 6 bases. The CDR3 length is 16 residues. Between the trimmed V and J ends, which lost 5 bases and 1 base, there was a span of 15 bases. Per the germline V gene, CDR1 is SGHTA and CDR2 is FQGTGA. CDR3 in amino acids: CASSPSGEGSYNEQFF. The CDR3 DNA is TGTGCCAGCAGCCCCTCGGGAGAGGGGTCCTACAATGAGCAGTTCTTC.

This clonotype was found many times. An end of the junction differs from the germline gene, which may be a read error. The V gene is TRBV7-7, the J gene TRBJ2-1; D is perhaps TRBD1 or TRBD2 (7 bases each). This CDR3 has 15 residues. Germline V gene lookup returns CDR1 SSHAT and CDR2 FNYEAQ (reference sequence). The CDR3 loop reads CASSPPGGEINEQFF. CDR3 DNA sequence: TGTGCTAGCAGCCCTCCAGGGGGGGAGATCAATGAGCAGTTCTTC.

This clonotype was recorded a few times. This chain links TRBV14 with TRBJ2-5; D call uncertain. V lost 1 base, J lost 5 bases, and 11 bases lay in between. Germline-derived CDR1 and CDR2 are SGHDN and FVKESK. This CDR3 is built from 14 residues. CDR3 sequence reads: CASSQAALRETQYF. In DNA form, the CDR3 reads TGTGCCAGCAGCCAAGCAGCCTTGAGGGAGACCCAGTACTTC.

In its sample, this clonotype was seen a few times. The gene calls are TRBV30 and TRBJ2-3; 8 nucleotides match TRBD1. CDR3 length: 14 amino acids. Germline trimming cut 4 bases from V and 5 bases from J; bases unmatched to any gene: 8. From germline, CDR1 is GTSNPN and CDR2 SVGIG (reference sequence). CDR3 in amino acids: CAWIQGGGRDTQYF. The CDR3 region has the DNA TGTGCCTGGATACAGGGGGGCGGCCGAGATACGCAGTATTTT.

This chain connects TRBV5-1 to TRBJ1-6, with D possibly matching TRBD1 (5 bases). This CDR3 spans 15 amino acids. From germline, CDR1 is SGHRS and CDR2 YFSETQ. The V gene lost 4 bases and the J gene lost 8 bases, with 16 bases spanning the gap. CDR3 DNA sequence: TGCGCCAGCAGCACCGACGGGGACCCTGATTCACCCCTCCACTTT. This codes for CASSTDGDPDSPLHF.

The V call is TRBV18, the J call TRBJ2-2, with D perhaps TRBD1 (5 bases). This CDR3 is built from 15 residues. CDR1 KGHSH and CDR2 LQKENI come from the germline V gene. The V end lost 0 bases, the J end lost 2 bases, and 7 bases lay between the germline ends. Here the CDR3 reads CASSPPGANTGELFF. CDR3 DNA sequence: TGTGCCAGCTCACCACCTGGGGCCAACACCGGGGAGCTGTTTTTT. Variable domain in full (rest from reference TRBV18 and TRBJ2-2): NAGVMQNPRHLVRRRGQEARLRCSPMKGHSHVYWYRQLPEEGLKFMVYLQKENIIDESGMPKERFSAEFPKEGPSILRIQQVVRGDSAAYFCASSPPGANTGELFFGEGSRLTVL.

The V call is TRBV7-3, the J call TRBJ1-1; the D gene is possibly TRBD1 (6 bases). The CDR3 is 15 amino acids. V was clipped by 5 bases and J by 5 bases, with 18 bases between them. CDR1 and CDR2 from the germline V gene are SGHTA and FQGTGA. The CDR3 loop reads CASSPPGHKPTEAFF. CDR3 in DNA: TGTGCCAGCAGCCCCCCGGGACATAAGCCGACTGAAGCTTTCTTT. The full variable domain, completed using reference TRBV7-3 and TRBJ1-1, is GAGVSQTPSNKVTEKGKYVELRCDPISGHTALYWYRQSLGQGPEFLIYFQGTGAADDSGLPNDRFFAVRPEGSVSTLKIQRTERGDSAVYLCASSPPGHKPTEAFFGQGTRLTVV.

This clonotype has a handful of counts. This rearrangement joins TRBV20-1 to TRBJ1-1, with D possibly TRBD1 on 5 matching bases. V was pared by 7 bases and J by 0 bases, with 21 bases between. CDR3 length: 16 amino acids. From germline, CDR1 is DFQATT and CDR2 SNEGSKA (reference sequence). The CDR3 bases are TGCAGTGTTAATCCCCGAACCGGGGCCATGAACACTGAAGCTTTCTTT. It codes for CSVNPRTGAMNTEAFF.

This clonotype has a handful of counts. The V and J genes are TRBV10-3 and TRBJ2-3; D is uncertain. Looked up from germline, CDR1 is ENHRY and CDR2 is SYGVKD. V lost 2 bases to trimming and J lost 2 bases, with 11 bases between them. The CDR3 is made up of 15 amino acids. The CDR3 spells CAISENGQYTDTQYF. The CDR3, as DNA: TGTGCCATCAGTGAGAATGGGCAGTACACAGATACGCAGTATTTT.

This clonotype appeared a few times. The chain has TRBV7-3 and TRBJ1-4, with 10 bases that match TRBD1. V shed 5 bases and J 0 bases; nucleotides not matched to a gene: 9. Germline CDR1 and CDR2: SGHTA and FQGTGA. The CDR3 spans 18 residues. Here the CDR3 DNA reads TGTGCCAGCAGCCTAAGGACAGGGGGGGTGGCAACTAATGAAAAACTGTTTTTT. Amino acid sequence: CASSLRTGGVATNEKLFF.

A few counts support this clonotype. J is TRBJ1-5 and V is TRBV15; 7 bases agree with TRBD1. Germline CDR1 is LNHNV and CDR2 is YYDKDF (reference sequence). J lost 0 bases, V lost 5 bases, and 4 bases had no gene match. The CDR3 covers 15 residues. The CDR3 region has the DNA TGTGCCACCAGCGTGGGACAGAATAGCAATCAGCCCCAGCATTTT. This encodes CATSVGQNSNQPQHF.

There are a few counts of this clonotype. The V call is TRBV5-4, the J call TRBJ1-6; a weak D match, TRBD1 (6 bases). V dropped 4 bases and J dropped 6 bases, with 11 bases sitting between them. The CDR3 sequence is 14 residues long. In germline, CDR1 is SGHNT, CDR2 YYREEE (reference sequence). The chain's CDR3 is CASSQGFSNSPLHF. The CDR3 nucleotides read TGTGCCAGCAGCCAGGGGTTTAGTAATTCACCCCTCCACTTT.

Remarks on this clonotype: Sequence at one end of the junction differs from germline and may be a read error. The chain links TRBV18 to TRBJ1-2, with D tentatively TRBD1 (5 bases). The CDR3 totals 15 residues. Germline values: CDR1 KGHSH, CDR2 LQKENI. CDR3 protein: CASSPGPDSNSGYTF. The CDR3, as DNA: TGTGCCAGCTCACCAGGTCCCGACAGTAACTCTGGCTACACCTTC.

The chain combines TRBV20-1 with TRBJ2-2; the D gene is possibly TRBD1 (6 bases). With 2 bases removed from V and 5 bases from J, the gap between germline ends came to 15 bases. This CDR3 contains 15 residues. From germline, CDR1 is DFQATT and CDR2 SNEGSKA (reference sequence). CDR3 loop: CSARFGGAETGELFF. CDR3 nucleotide sequence: TGCAGTGCTAGATTTGGGGGCGCGGAAACCGGGGAGCTGTTTTTT.

In this sample, this clonotype turned up a few times. CDR3 amino acids: CSARDATGSSPLHF. DNA of the CDR3: TGCAGTGCTAGAGATGCGACAGGGAGTTCACCCCTCCACTTT. The V call is TRBV20-1, the J call TRBJ1-6; 7 bases are shared with TRBD1. Per germline, CDR1 DFQATT and CDR2 SNEGSKA (reference sequence). V gave up 0 bases and J gave up 9 bases; unmatched junction bases: 5. The CDR3 sequence is 14 residues long.

This clonotype was counted only a few times. The chain links TRBV7-9 to TRBJ2-7, with D uncertain. The ends were cut back, 5 bases at V and 4 bases at J, with 6 bases in the middle. CDR3 length: 11 amino acids. Germline V gene data show CDR1 as SEHNR and CDR2 as FQNEAQ (reference sequence). Here the CDR3 DNA reads TGTGCCAGCAGCCCCATATACGAGCAGTACTTC. Translating it yields CASSPIYEQYF.